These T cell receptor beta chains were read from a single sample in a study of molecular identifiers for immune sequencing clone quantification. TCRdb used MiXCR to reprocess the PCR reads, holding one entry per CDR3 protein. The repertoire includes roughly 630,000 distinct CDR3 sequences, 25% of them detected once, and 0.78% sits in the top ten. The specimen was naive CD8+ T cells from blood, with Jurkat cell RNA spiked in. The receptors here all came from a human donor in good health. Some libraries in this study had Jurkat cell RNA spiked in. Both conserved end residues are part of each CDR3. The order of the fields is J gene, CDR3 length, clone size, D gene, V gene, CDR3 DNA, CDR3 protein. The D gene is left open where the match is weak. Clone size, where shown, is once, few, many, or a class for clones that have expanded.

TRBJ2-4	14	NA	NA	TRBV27	TGTGCCAGCAGTTTTTTTAGCAGGGGAAACATTCAGTACTTC	CASSFFSRGNIQYF
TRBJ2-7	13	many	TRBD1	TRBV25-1	TGTGCCAGCAGTGCCTGGACAGGAAACGAGCAGTACTTC	CASSAWTGNEQYF
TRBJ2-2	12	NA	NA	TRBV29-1	TGCAGCGTCCGGTTGCACCCCGGGGAGCTGTTTTTT	CSVRLHPGELFF
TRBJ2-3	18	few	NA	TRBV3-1	TGTGCCAGCAGCCAAGATACGAGTTTTTTAACTAGCACAGATACGCAGTATTTT	CASSQDTSFLTSTDTQYF
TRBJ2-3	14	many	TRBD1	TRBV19	TGTGCCAGTAGTATCCAGGGGGTCCCTGATACGCAGTATTTT	CASSIQGVPDTQYF
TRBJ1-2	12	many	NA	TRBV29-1	TGCAGCGGGTTGACAGGAGACTATGGCTACACCTTC	CSGLTGDYGYTF
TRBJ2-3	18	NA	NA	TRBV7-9	TGTGCCAGCAGCTTTAGCCGGCTTATGGCAGAATGCACAGATACGCAGTATTTT	CASSFSRLMAECTDTQYF
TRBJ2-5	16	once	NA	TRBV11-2	TGTGCCAGCGGAACCCCGACGGCCCCATGGGGGGAGACCCAGTACTTC	CASGTPTAPWGETQYF
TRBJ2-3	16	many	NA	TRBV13	TGTGCCAGCAGCTTGTTGCTAGGGAACCTCACGCATACGCAGTATTTT	CASSLLLGNLTHTQYF
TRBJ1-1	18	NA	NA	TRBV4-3	TGCGCCAGCAGCCAAGATTCGCTTATAGGGGGTTGGGGCACTGAAGCTTTCTTT	CASSQDSLIGGWGTEAFF
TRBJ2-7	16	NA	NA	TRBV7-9	TGTGCCAGCAGCCCAAAAGGAGGGGGGGCCTCCTGCGAGCAGTACTTC	CASSPKGGGASCEQYF
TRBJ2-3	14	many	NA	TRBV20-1	TGCAGTGCTAGGGCACTTCGGGGCTCAGATACGCAGTATTTT	CSARALRGSDTQYF
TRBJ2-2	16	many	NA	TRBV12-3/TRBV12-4	TGTGCCAGCAGCTTACCCCCTGGTACGGGCACCGGGGAGCTGTTTTTT	CASSLPPGTGTGELFF
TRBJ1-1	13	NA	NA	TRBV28	TGTGCCAGCATGTGGGTTCTGGACGCTGAAGCTTTCTTT	CASMWVLDAEAFF
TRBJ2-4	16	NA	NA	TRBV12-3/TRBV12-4	TGTGCCAGCAGTTTAGATGGGGGGCGAGTCAAAAACATTCAGTACTTC	CASSLDGGRVKNIQYF
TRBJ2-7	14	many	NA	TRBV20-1	TGCAGTGCTGTGACTGGACTGGGACCCTACGAGCAGTACTTC	CSAVTGLGPYEQYF
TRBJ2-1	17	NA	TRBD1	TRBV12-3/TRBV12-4	TGTGCCAGCAGGCAACACCCCCAAGACAGGGGTAAGGATGTGCAGTTCTTC	CASRQHPQDRGKDVQFF
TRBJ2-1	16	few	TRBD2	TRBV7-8	TGTGCCAGCAGCTTAGAATCTAGCGGGAATTTTAATGAGCAGTTCTTC	CASSLESSGNFNEQFF
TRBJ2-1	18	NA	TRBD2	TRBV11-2	TGTGCCAGCAGCTTAGAACCTAGCGGGAGATACTCCTACAATGAGCAGTTCTTC	CASSLEPSGRYSYNEQFF
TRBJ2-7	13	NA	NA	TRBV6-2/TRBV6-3	TGTGCCAGCAGTTACTCGATGGACTACGAGCAGTACTTC	CASSYSMDYEQYF
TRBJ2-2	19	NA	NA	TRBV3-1	TGTGCCAGCAGCCAAGATCTTGGGGGACGGGGTTGGAACACCGGGGAGCTGTTTTTT	CASSQDLGGRGWNTGELFF
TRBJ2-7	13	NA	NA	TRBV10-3	TGTGCCATCAGTGCGACGGCTTCCTACGAGAAGTACTTC	CAISATASYEKYF